These 17 T cell receptor beta chains were all obtained from the same sample, sequenced in a study of beta chain features in type 1 diabetes (dated by TCRdb to 2016 to 2019). Library preparation was by the immunoSEQ multiplex PCR assay. All of the isolated RNA was reverse transcribed with the High Capacity cDNA Reverse Transcription Kit, so expressed TCRB transcripts were sequenced. Held by TCRdb, this immuneACCESS table contains in-frame sequences only and omits some clones. Under half of the omission traces to an unresolved V gene where checked; the cause of the rest is unknown. Here the sample has about 250,000 clones; 12% to 15% occur a single time. Jointly, the top ten make up more than 0.02% of the sample. Source material: naive CD4+ T cells from blood. The sample's cell subset or site label is to be understood as: true naive CD4+ T cells. Source of these receptors: a woman in her thirties or forties in good health.

The CDR3 DNA reads TGTGCCAGTAGTATAGTTTGGCAGGAAGAGACCCAGTACTTC. Protein: CASSIVWQEETQYF. V and J are TRBV19 and TRBJ2-5; D unclear. The CDR3 has 14 amino acids. Germline V gene data show CDR1 as LNHDA and CDR2 as SQIVND (reference sequence). V was trimmed by 1 base and J by 3 bases, leaving 9 bases between them.

The chain couples TRBV28 to TRBJ2-7; 7 bases are a match to TRBD2. Trimming at V came to 4 bases and at J to 5 bases, leaving 5 bases not matched to a gene. The CDR3 extends over 13 amino acids. Germline V lookup: CDR1 MDHEN, CDR2 SYDVKM. The CDR3 loop reads CASSSSGLDEQYF. As DNA, the CDR3 is TGTGCCAGCAGTTCGAGCGGACTAGACGAGCAGTACTTC. Together with reference TRBV28 and TRBJ2-7, the CDR3 gives the full variable domain: DVKVTQSSRYLVKRTGEKVFLECVQDMDHENMFWYRQDPGLGLRLIYFSYDVKMKEKGDIPEGYSVSREKKERFSLILESASTNQTSMYLCASSSSGLDEQYFGPGTRLTVT.

V and J are TRBV6-1 and TRBJ2-3, with D maybe TRBD2 (5 bases). The V end was cut by 2 bases, the J end by 4 bases, with 7 bases between. CDR1 and CDR2 from the germline V gene are MNHNS and SASEGT. CDR3 size: 13 residues. The CDR3 DNA sequence: TGTGCCAGCAGTGAACCGGGGTCAGATACGCAGTATTTT. As protein: CASSEPGSDTQYF.

The V gene is TRBV19, the J gene TRBJ2-2; 8 bases are a match to TRBD1. CDR1 is LNHDA, CDR2 SQIVND, per germline (reference sequence). Losses at the gene ends were 7 bases for V and 0 bases for J; bases not matched to a gene: 10. The CDR3 length is 17 residues. CDR3 DNA: TGTGCCAGTACCATAGGGACAGGTCGAGCGAACACCGGGGAGCTGTTTTTT. This sequence encodes CASTIGTGRANTGELFF.

This chain connects TRBV5-1 to TRBJ2-7; possible D gene TRBD2, 5 bases. Trimming removed 4 bases from V and 2 bases from J, with 13 bases in between. The V gene's germline CDR1 is SGHRS and CDR2 YFSETQ. The length of the CDR3 is 14 residues. CDR3 region: CASSRTDSPYEQYF. The DNA of the CDR3 is TGCGCCAGCAGCAGAACGGACTCCCCCTACGAGCAGTACTTC.

The rearrangement links TRBV5-4 to TRBJ1-1; TRBD1 matches at 11 bases. The V segment lost 2 bases and the J segment 4 bases; nucleotides outside the gene matches: 4. Germline V CDR1 and CDR2: SGHNT, YYREEE (reference sequence). The CDR3 totals 15 residues. In DNA form, the CDR3 reads TGTGCCAGCAGCTTTACCGGGACAGGGGGCACTGAAGCTTTCTTT. It translates to CASSFTGTGGTEAFF.

V and J are TRBV4-1 and TRBJ2-3, with D possibly being TRBD1 (6 bases). V lost 5 bases, J lost 5 bases, and 26 bases lay in between. CDR1 is MGHRA, CDR2 YSYEKL, per germline. The CDR3 consists of 18 residues. CDR3 sequence (DNA): TGCGCCAGCAGCTTCCGACCGAAAAAAAGACAGGCGGTAGATACGCAGTATTTT. As protein: CASSFRPKKRQAVDTQYF.

The chain carries TRBV2 and TRBJ1-5; unclear D gene. V lost 7 bases and J 3 bases, leaving 10 bases between the germline ends. Germline CDR1 SNHLY, CDR2 FYNNEI. The CDR3 loop spans 13 amino acids. CDR3 sequence: CASKRVVNQPQHF. CDR3 coding DNA: TGTGCCAGCAAGAGGGTGGTCAATCAGCCCCAGCATTTT.

This clone was found a few times. V usage is TRBV28 and J usage is TRBJ2-6; possibly TRBD1 for D (5 bases). With 2 bases removed from V and 0 bases from J, the gap between germline ends came to 8 bases. The CDR3 consists of 16 residues. CDR1 and CDR2 from the germline V gene are MDHEN and SYDVKM. This chain's CDR3 is CASSLADSSGANVLTF. The CDR3 DNA sequence: TGTGCCAGCAGTTTAGCCGACAGCTCTGGGGCCAACGTCCTGACTTTC.

This clone has only a few counts. Other DNA sequences within the sample encode an identical CDR3. This chain connects TRBV18 to TRBJ1-2, with 9 bases lining up with TRBD1. J lost 8 bases, V lost 3 bases, and 1 base had no gene match. CDR1 and CDR2 from the germline V gene are KGHSH and LQKENI. The CDR3 length is 12 residues. Written as DNA, the CDR3 is TGTGCCAGCTCACCGGACAGGGGAGGCTACACCTTC. It specifies CASSPDRGGYTF.

The chain is built from TRBV7-8 and TRBJ2-7; D is perhaps TRBD1 (6 bases). CDR3 length equals 16 residues. Trimming shortened V by 2 bases and J by 7 bases, and 21 bases separated the two germline ends. Germline values: CDR1 SGHVS, CDR2 FQNEAQ. This chain's CDR3 is CASSLRFVRTGQEQYF. CDR3 nucleotides: TGTGCCAGCAGCTTAAGGTTTGTGAGAACAGGGCAGGAGCAGTACTTC.

This clone was observed a few times. The V call is TRBV6-5, the J call TRBJ2-7, with D perhaps matching TRBD2 (5 bases). V was pared by 4 bases and J by 0 bases, with 10 bases between. CDR1 and CDR2 from the germline V gene are MNHEY and SVGAGI. The CDR3 has 14 amino acids. This CDR3 reads CASSFTGSSYEQYF. The DNA of the CDR3 is TGTGCCAGCAGTTTCACTGGGAGCTCCTACGAGCAGTACTTC.

This chain connects TRBV18 to TRBJ1-1; D gene ambiguous. CDR3 length: 12 residues. Germline-derived CDR1 and CDR2 are KGHSH and LQKENI. Trimming cost V 4 bases and J 1 base, with 4 bases left between them. The CDR3 coding sequence is TGTGCCAGCTCACGACAGAACACTGAAGCTTTCTTT. Its protein is CASSRQNTEAFF.

This clone showed up just a few times. This chain links TRBV2 with TRBJ2-2; possibly TRBD1 for D (6 bases). The CDR3 covers 13 residues. CDR1 SNHLY and CDR2 FYNNEI come from the germline V gene. V was pared by 6 bases and J by 4 bases, with 9 bases between. CDR3 in amino acids: CASRGHPTGELFF. CDR3 bases: TGTGCCAGCAGGGGACACCCCACCGGGGAGCTGTTTTTT. Drawing the rest from reference TRBV2 and TRBJ2-2, the complete variable domain is EPEVTQTPSHQVTQMGQEVILRCVPISNHLYFYWYRQILGQKVEFLVSFYNNEISEKSEIFDDQFSVERPDGSNFTLKIRSTKLEDSAMYFCASRGHPTGELFFGEGSRLTVL.

This clone was found a few times. This rearrangement joins TRBV9 to TRBJ2-5; 8 bases are a match to TRBD1. With V trimmed by 4 bases and J by 3 bases, 8 bases remained unmatched. The germline V gene has CDR1 SGDLS and CDR2 YYNGEE. The CDR3 consists of 15 residues. The CDR3 reads CASSSGQGGEETQYF. Here the CDR3 DNA reads TGTGCCAGCAGCTCTGGACAGGGTGGGGAAGAGACCCAGTACTTC.

Many counts were recorded for this clone. CDR3 residues: CASIGTGTGELFF. The CDR3 DNA reads TGTGCCAGCATCGGGACAGGGACCGGGGAGCTGTTTTTT. The chain is built from TRBV7-9 and TRBJ2-2; TRBD1 matches at 9 bases. With V trimmed by 7 bases and J by 5 bases, 2 bases remained unmatched. CDR1 is SEHNR and CDR2 is FQNEAQ in the germline V gene (reference sequence). CDR3 size: 13 residues.

Many counts were recorded for this clone. This sequence joins TRBV5-6 and TRBJ2-4, with 9 positions matching TRBD2. The V and J ends lost 0 bases and 13 bases, in that order; junction bases with no gene match: 8. The germline V gene encodes CDR1 SGHDT and CDR2 YYEEEE. The CDR3 has 14 residues. The CDR3 loop is CASSLVRLAGWQYF. CDR3 nucleotide sequence: TGTGCCAGCAGCTTGGTTCGCCTAGCGGGGTGGCAGTACTTC.